These T cell receptor beta chains were read from a single sample in a study of blood T cell repertoires in COVID-19. Measured with immunoSEQ multiplex PCR; TCRdb has only the in-frame clones, and not every one. This sample carries approximately 200,000 clones, roughly 89% of them seen once, and the ten largest clones take under 13%. Sequenced sample: PBMCs or T cells enriched from blood (not recorded which). These receptors were collected from a man aged 18-30 years with acute COVID-19. CDR3s include the opening cysteine and the closing phenylalanine or tryptophan. The order of the fields is J gene, V gene, D gene, clone size, CDR3 protein, CDR3 DNA. D genes are given only for firm matches. The size field is filled for only some rows; it gives once, few, many or a size class.

J: TRBJ2-3
V: TRBV19
D: TRBD2
size: NA
CDR3: CASSLPGGGRSDTQYF
DNA: TGTGCCAGTAGTCTCCCCGGCGGGGGGAGAAGTGATACGCAGTATTTT

J: TRBJ1-5
V: TRBV6-5
D: NA
size: few
CDR3: CASSYSRVPNQPQHF
DNA: TGTGCCAGCAGTTACTCGAGGGTCCCGAATCAGCCCCAGCATTTT

J: TRBJ1-2
V: TRBV3-1/TRBV3-2
D: NA
size: NA
CDR3: CASSQDLSANYGYTF
DNA: TGTGCCAGCAGCCAAGATTTGTCCGCGAACTATGGCTACACCTTC

J: TRBJ2-5
V: TRBV30
D: NA
size: NA
CDR3: CAWIPRQGATQYF
DNA: TGTGCCTGGATTCCCAGGCAGGGCGCGACCCAGTACTTC

J: TRBJ2-1
V: TRBV7-9
D: TRBD2
size: NA
CDR3: CASHTSGHYNEQFF
DNA: TGTGCCAGCCACACTAGCGGGCACTACAATGAGCAGTTCTTC

J: TRBJ2-1
V: TRBV29-1
D: TRBD2
size: NA
CDR3: CSVRLAGGGSYNEQFF
DNA: TGCAGCGTTCGACTAGCGGGAGGGGGGTCCTACAATGAGCAGTTCTTC

J: TRBJ1-5
V: TRBV30
D: TRBD1
size: NA
CDR3: CAWSLGTDSYQPQHF
DNA: TGTGCCTGGAGTTTGGGGACAGACTCTTATCAGCCCCAGCATTTT

J: TRBJ1-2
V: TRBV9
D: TRBD1
size: NA
CDR3: CASSGRDRDYGYTF
DNA: TGTGCCAGCAGCGGAAGAGACAGGGACTATGGCTACACCTTC

J: TRBJ1-2
V: TRBV28
D: TRBD1
size: NA
CDR3: CASSLQGYGYGYTF
DNA: TGTGCCAGCAGCCTACAGGGGTACGGCTATGGCTACACCTTC

J: TRBJ1-1
V: TRBV28
D: NA
size: NA
CDR3: CASKNMNTEAFF
DNA: TGTGCCAGCAAAAATATGAACACTGAAGCTTTCTTT

J: TRBJ2-3
V: TRBV4-3
D: TRBD2
size: NA
CDR3: CASSQDDLSSGVSTDTQYF
DNA: TGCGCCAGCAGCCAAGATGACTTGAGTAGCGGGGTTAGCACAGATACGCAGTATTTT

J: TRBJ2-7
V: TRBV5-6
D: TRBD1
size: few
CDR3: CASSLGETGAVQYF
DNA: TGTGCCAGCAGCTTGGGGGAGACAGGGGCTGTACAGTACTTC

J: TRBJ1-5
V: TRBV25-1
D: NA
size: NA
CDR3: CASSDQGTSQPQHF
DNA: TGTGCCAGCAGTGACCAGGGCACTTCACAGCCCCAGCATTTT

J: TRBJ1-1
V: TRBV28
D: NA
size: NA
CDR3: CASSFLRRQSNTEAFF
DNA: TGTGCCAGCAGTTTCCTAAGACGACAGTCCAACACTGAAGCTTTCTTT

J: TRBJ2-5
V: TRBV7-4
D: NA
size: NA
CDR3: CASSPGPRSPRETQYF
DNA: TGTGCCAGCAGCCCTGGGCCCCGAAGTCCCCGAGAGACCCAGTACTTC

J: TRBJ1-4
V: TRBV7-9
D: TRBD1
size: NA
CDR3: CASSSTGVGEKLFF
DNA: TGTGCCAGCAGCTCCACAGGGGTGGGTGAAAAACTGTTTTTT

J: TRBJ2-7
V: TRBV5-1
D: TRBD1
size: NA
CDR3: CASSSTGGGYEQYF
DNA: TGCGCCAGCAGCTCGACAGGGGGCGGCTACGAGCAGTACTTC

J: TRBJ2-1
V: TRBV19
D: TRBD1
size: NA
CDR3: CASSPGQGNEQFF
DNA: TGTGCCAGTAGTCCGGGACAGGGGAATGAGCAGTTCTTC

J: TRBJ2-5
V: TRBV10-2
D: NA
size: NA
CDR3: CASSDMGGPETQYF
DNA: TGCGCCAGCAGTGATATGGGAGGCCCCGAGACCCAGTACTTC

J: TRBJ1-4
V: TRBV7-8
D: NA
size: NA
CDR3: CASSRSGGGGEKLFF
DNA: TGTGCCAGCAGCCGATCCGGGGGCGGGGGGGAAAAACTGTTTTTT

J: TRBJ2-7
V: TRBV27
D: TRBD2
size: NA
CDR3: CASSPKGWGLAGIGVNEQYF
DNA: TGTGCCAGCAGTCCCAAAGGTTGGGGACTAGCGGGAATTGGTGTCAACGAGCAGTACTTC

J: TRBJ1-4
V: TRBV5-1
D: TRBD1
size: NA
CDR3: CASSLENRGQVNEKLFF
DNA: TGCGCCAGCAGCTTGGAAAACAGGGGGCAAGTTAATGAAAAACTGTTTTTT

J: TRBJ2-7
V: TRBV6-6
D: TRBD1
size: NA
CDR3: CASNDRGPEQYF
DNA: TGTGCCAGCAACGACAGGGGGCCCGAGCAGTACTTC

J: TRBJ1-2
V: TRBV21-1
D: NA
size: NA
CDR3: CASSIRQDYGYTF
DNA: TGTGCCAGCAGCATAAGACAGGACTATGGCTACACCTTC

J: TRBJ2-2
V: TRBV7-9
D: NA
size: NA
CDR3: CASSLARDSPAGELFF
DNA: TGTGCCAGCAGCTTAGCGCGAGACTCCCCCGCCGGGGAGCTGTTTTTT

J: TRBJ2-3
V: TRBV6-5
D: TRBD2
size: NA
CDR3: CASAVIAGSTDTQYF
DNA: TGTGCCAGCGCTGTTATAGCGGGATCCACAGATACGCAGTATTTT

J: TRBJ2-2
V: TRBV27
D: NA
size: NA
CDR3: CASSFTAGTGGELFF
DNA: TGTGCCAGCAGTTTTACGGCGGGAACGGGCGGGGAGCTGTTTTTT

J: TRBJ2-1
V: TRBV29-1
D: NA
size: NA
CDR3: CSHISTYNEQFF
DNA: TGCAGCCACATTTCCACCTACAATGAGCAGTTCTTC

J: TRBJ2-2
V: TRBV24-1
D: TRBD2
size: NA
CDR3: CATSDWEGQSGELFF
DNA: TGTGCCACCAGTGACTGGGAGGGGCAATCCGGGGAGCTGTTTTTT

J: TRBJ2-5
V: TRBV11-3
D: NA
size: NA
CDR3: CASSFGETQYF
DNA: TGTGCCAGCAGCTTCGGGGAGACCCAGTACTTC

J: TRBJ1-3
V: TRBV28
D: TRBD1
size: NA
CDR3: CASSLYAPGQGAGNTIYF
DNA: TGTGCCAGCAGTTTATACGCCCCGGGACAGGGGGCTGGAAACACCATATATTTT

J: TRBJ2-7
V: TRBV28
D: TRBD2
size: NA
CDR3: CASSLAGVTYEQYF
DNA: TGTGCCAGCAGTTTGGCGGGAGTGACGTACGAGCAGTACTTC

J: TRBJ2-5
V: TRBV5-6
D: TRBD2
size: once
CDR3: CASSLGLAGQETQYF
DNA: TGTGCCAGCAGCTTGGGACTAGCGGGCCAAGAGACCCAGTACTTC

J: TRBJ1-2
V: TRBV6-4
D: NA
size: NA
CDR3: CASSEGGDYGYTF
DNA: TGTGCCAGCAGTGAAGGGGGAGACTATGGCTACACCTTC

J: TRBJ2-7
V: TRBV25-1
D: TRBD2
size: NA
CDR3: CASSELAGGYEQYF
DNA: TGTGCCAGCAGTGAGCTAGCGGGGGGCTACGAGCAGTACTTC

J: TRBJ2-7
V: TRBV30
D: TRBD1
size: NA
CDR3: CAWSVGGGFYEQYF
DNA: TGTGCCTGGAGTGTAGGGGGCGGGTTCTACGAGCAGTACTTC

J: TRBJ1-1
V: TRBV13
D: NA
size: NA
CDR3: CASSLGRRNTEAFF
DNA: TGTGCCAGCAGCTTAGGGCGCCGGAACACTGAAGCTTTCTTT

J: TRBJ1-4
V: TRBV7-9
D: NA
size: NA
CDR3: CASSLVVRPPREKLFF
DNA: TGTGCCAGCAGCTTAGTGGTCAGGCCGCCTCGGGAAAAACTGTTTTTT

J: TRBJ2-4
V: TRBV27
D: TRBD2
size: once
CDR3: CASSYSGRAGAKNIQYF
DNA: TGTGCCAGCAGTTATAGCGGGAGGGCCGGGGCCAAAAACATTCAGTACTTC

J: TRBJ2-1
V: TRBV29-1
D: NA
size: NA
CDR3: CSGVRDNEQFF
DNA: TGCAGCGGAGTGAGGGACAATGAGCAGTTCTTC

J: TRBJ2-7
V: TRBV12-5
D: TRBD1
size: NA
CDR3: CASGGDRDSPYEQYF
DNA: TGTGCTAGTGGAGGAGATCGGGACAGTCCCTACGAGCAGTACTTC

J: TRBJ1-2
V: TRBV5-6
D: NA
size: NA
CDR3: CASSLFDWTAEYGYTF
DNA: TGTGCCAGCAGCTTGTTTGATTGGACAGCCGAATATGGCTACACCTTC

J: TRBJ1-5
V: TRBV12-5
D: NA
size: NA
CDR3: CASGLAGTRGLFAYSNQPQHF
DNA: TGTGCTAGTGGTTTGGCCGGGACAAGGGGCCTTTTCGCTTATAGCAATCAGCCCCAGCATTTT

J: TRBJ1-2
V: TRBV7-9
D: NA
size: once
CDR3: CASSPPGAQGYTF
DNA: TGTGCCAGCAGCCCCCCGGGAGCCCAAGGCTACACCTTC

J: TRBJ2-5
V: TRBV18
D: TRBD1
size: NA
CDR3: CASSPTGTVGETQYF
DNA: TGTGCCAGCTCACCGACCGGGACAGTAGGAGAGACCCAGTACTTC

J: TRBJ2-3
V: TRBV19
D: NA
size: once
CDR3: CASSPLDYSRTDTQYF
DNA: TGTGCCAGTAGTCCTCTGGACTATTCCCGCACAGATACGCAGTATTTT

J: TRBJ2-2
V: TRBV19
D: NA
size: NA
CDR3: CASSMDRNGAGELFF
DNA: TGTGCCAGTAGTATGGACCGTAACGGGGCCGGGGAGCTGTTTTTT

J: TRBJ1-4
V: TRBV30
D: NA
size: NA
CDR3: CAWNEKGGEKLFF
DNA: TGTGCCTGGAATGAAAAGGGGGGGGAAAAACTGTTTTTT

J: TRBJ1-1
V: TRBV7-9
D: TRBD1
size: NA
CDR3: CASSSHDRGAEAFF
DNA: TGTGCCAGCAGCTCCCACGACAGGGGTGCTGAAGCTTTCTTT

J: TRBJ1-4
V: TRBV28
D: TRBD1
size: NA
CDR3: CASRRGQGDTEKLFF
DNA: TGTGCCAGCAGACGTGGACAGGGGGACACGGAAAAACTGTTTTTT

J: TRBJ1-4
V: TRBV30
D: NA
size: NA
CDR3: CAWSPVDEKLFF
DNA: TGTGCCTGGAGTCCGGTGGATGAAAAACTGTTTTTT